The clone carrying this T cell receptor (beta chain) was observed a few times. The antigen is not known. This entry belongs to a study of cytotoxic CD8 clonotypes in ibrutinib-treated CLL. About the study: Response sampling came at median roughly 11 months of treatment, ranging 6 to 36 months.

The study, taken as a whole, reports: A rise in clonality was seen at ibrutinib response, and a fall back toward baseline was seen at progression.

Repertoires were generated with immunoSEQ multiplex PCR, while TCRdb's copy carries only in-frame clones and drops some. The repertoire has approximately 12,000 clones, about 62% of them found once; the top ten carry less than 30%. This CDR3 is built from 13 residues. The germline V gene encodes CDR1 SGHRS and CDR2 YFSETQ. V was shortened by 7 bases and J by 4 bases, with 9 bases between the two germline ends. The sequence was collected from a human donor with chronic lymphocytic leukemia. The chain couples TRBV5-1 to TRBJ1-6; D gene ambiguous. This material consisted of PBMCs, taken before ibrutinib treatment. This CDR3 is CASAPIYNSPLHF. The CDR3 DNA reads as TGCGCCAGCGCCCCCATTTATAATTCACCCCTCCACTTT.